The clone carrying this T cell receptor (beta chain) has only a few counts. Its target is not known. The sample comes from a study of glioma-infiltrating T cells. Amplification of TCR alpha and beta CDR3 regions from RNA used iRepertoire nested multiplex PCR. One-step reverse transcription and amplification started from approximately 100-400 ng of tissue mRNA or PBMC total RNA. One entry per CDR3 protein, called by TCRdb with MiXCR from the multiplex PCR reads. The repertoire holds around 97,000 distinct CDR3 sequences, with about 30% as singletons. Study observations and caveats: Tissue and blood shared very few CDR3 sequences. Gliomas, especially low-grade, showed above-expected tissue-blood divergence; non-neoplastic patients showed below.

The sequenced sample was glioma tissue, nonneoplastic brain tissue, or PBMCs (not recorded which). This receptor was obtained from a human donor with low-grade glioma or glioblastoma, undergoing nonglioma brain surgery, or in good health (not recorded which).

In nucleotides, the CDR3 is TGTGCTAGTGGTTTGGGGGGAGAGGAAGATACGCAGTATTTT. Amino acid sequence: CASGLGGEEDTQYF. The rearrangement joins TRBV12-5 to TRBJ2-3; possibly TRBD2 for D (5 bases). The V and J ends lost 1 base and 5 bases respectively, with 10 bases between them. CDR3 length: 14 residues. The V gene's germline CDR1 is LGHNT and CDR2 FRNRAP.